The 30 T cell receptor beta chains given below trace back to one sample, sequenced in a study of T cell repertoires in cytomegalovirus infection (dated by TCRdb to the late 2010s). This specimen's treatment or condition label, interpreted: in vitro stimulation with specific CMV peptide epitopes to enrich CMV-specific T cells. Their cognate antigens are unknown. Sequencing instrument: Illumina HiSeq 1500. TCRdb applied fastp at Q25 and MiXCR to the public reads, then kept only in-frame beta chains. One record per CDR3 amino acid sequence lists the most common genes and DNA. For this sample there are about 100,000 distinct CDR3 sequences; 29% appear just once. The ten largest clones add up to more than 70% of the sample. This specimen consisted of CD8+ T cells from cultured PBMCs, obtained from culture after CMV antigen stimulation. The receptors come from a human donor in good health (CMV status not recorded). Some clones in this sample may be carry-over from other donors' samples.

This clonotype was counted only a few times. The chain uses TRBV5-6 and TRBJ1-6, with no clear D. V gave up 2 bases and J gave up 6 bases, with 9 bases separating them. This CDR3 region has 14 residues. The germline V gene has CDR1 SGHDT and CDR2 YYEEEE. Here the CDR3 DNA reads TGTGCCAGCAGCTTTTATCAGTCTAATTCACCCCTCCACTTT. Translating it yields CASSFYQSNSPLHF.

The sample holds a few counts of this clonotype. J is TRBJ2-2 and V is TRBV4-1; D not resolved. This CDR3 has 14 residues. The germline V gene encodes CDR1 MGHRA and CDR2 YSYEKL. Trimming removed 3 bases at V and 11 bases at J, with 16 bases between. CDR3 in DNA: TGCGCCAGCAGCCACGGATACAGCTCCCTTGAGCTGTTTTTT. Its translation: CASSHGYSSLELFF.

This clonotype has only a few counts. V usage is TRBV29-1 and J usage is TRBJ2-3, with 13 nucleotides matching TRBD2. The CDR3 runs 16 residues. Germline V lookup: CDR1 SQVTM, CDR2 ANQGSEA. V shed 6 bases, J shed 0 bases, and the junction held 6 bases outside the gene matches. CDR3 DNA: TGCAGCGTACGGACTAGCGGGGGTGCTAGCACAGATACGCAGTATTTT. Translation gives CSVRTSGGASTDTQYF.

This chain joins TRBV11-2 and TRBJ2-3; D gene ambiguous. The CDR3 is 13 residues long. Germline CDR1 is SGHAT and CDR2 is FQNNGV. Trimming left V 0 bases short and J 4 bases short, with 5 bases between. The CDR3 nucleotides are TGTGCCAGCAGCTTAGATCCACCAGATACGCAGTATTTT. This encodes CASSLDPPDTQYF. The full variable domain, completed using reference TRBV11-2 and TRBJ2-3, is EAGVAQSPRYKIIEKRQSVAFWCNPISGHATLYWYQQILGQGPKLLIQFQNNGVVDDSQLPKDRFSAERLKGVDSTLKIQPAKLEDSAVYLCASSLDPPDTQYFGPGTRLTVL.

There are a few counts of this clonotype. J is TRBJ2-3 and V is TRBV6-1, with TRBD1 matching over 9 bases. The CDR3 covers 14 residues. Germline lookup yields CDR1 MNHNS and CDR2 SASEGT. The V and J ends lost 10 bases and 4 bases, in that order; junction bases with no gene match: 9. The CDR3 nucleotides are TGTGCCACCGAACCGGGACAGGGCCCAGATACGCAGTATTTT. Its translation: CATEPGQGPDTQYF.

Many counts were recorded for this clonotype. The chain has TRBV12-3 or TRBV12-4 and TRBJ2-2; D is unresolved. Trimming stripped 3 bases from V and 1 base from J, with 9 bases between. The CDR3 runs to 15 residues. The CDR3 region is CASSFIRRNTGELFF. The CDR3 DNA sequence: TGTGCCAGCAGTTTTATCCGCAGGAACACCGGGGAGCTGTTTTTT.

The rearrangement links TRBV2 to TRBJ1-5, with 7 bases that match TRBD1. This CDR3 has 14 residues. Germline assignment: CDR1 SNHLY and CDR2 FYNNEI. J gave up 5 bases and V 7 bases, and 8 bases lay outside the gene matches. The CDR3 region has the DNA TGTGCCAGCAATATACAGGGGTCGGATCAGCCCCAGCATTTT. It encodes CASNIQGSDQPQHF.

Ten or more counts support this clonotype. The chain couples TRBV12-3 or TRBV12-4 to TRBJ1-1, with a possible D match to TRBD1 (5 bases). Trimming stripped 5 bases from V and 1 base from J, with 8 bases between. This CDR3 has 13 amino acids. The CDR3, as DNA: TGTGCCAGCAGTCCCGGGGGGAACACTGAAGCTTTCTTT. It is translated as CASSPGGNTEAFF.

There are many counts of this clonotype. This rearrangement joins TRBV6-6 to TRBJ2-3; D remains unclear. V dropped 5 bases and J dropped 2 bases, with 8 bases sitting between them. This CDR3 comprises 13 residues. From germline, CDR1 is MNHNY and CDR2 SVGAGI (reference sequence). The CDR3 DNA follows: TGTGCCAGCAGTCTGACCTCCACAGATACGCAGTATTTT. It yields the protein CASSLTSTDTQYF.

The V call is TRBV29-1, the J call TRBJ1-1, with TRBD1 matching 7 bases. The CDR3 consists of 15 residues. In germline, CDR1 is SQVTM, CDR2 ANQGSEA. V lost 1 base to trimming and J lost 10 bases; unmatched junction nucleotides: 15. CDR3: CSVEVMRGQQGTAFF. CDR3 DNA sequence: TGCAGCGTTGAAGTAATGAGGGGGCAACAGGGAACAGCTTTCTTT.

The chain carries TRBV5-6 and TRBJ2-7, with D possibly TRBD2 on 5 matching bases. The length of the CDR3 is 12 residues. Germline V gene data show CDR1 as SGHDT and CDR2 as YYEEEE. The V gene lost 7 bases and the J gene lost 1 base, with 9 bases spanning the gap. CDR3 coding DNA: TGTGCCAGCGCCAGCGGATCCTACGAGCAGTACTTC. It translates to CASASGSYEQYF.

The rearrangement uses TRBV12-3 or TRBV12-4 and TRBJ1-2, with unresolved D. The CDR3 has 12 amino acids. V lost 2 bases and J 6 bases, leaving 7 bases between the germline ends. DNA for the CDR3: TGTGCCAGCAGTTTACTGGCAGATGGCTACACCTTC. Translating it yields CASSLLADGYTF.

This clonotype appeared many times. The genes are TRBV27 and TRBJ2-1; 7 bases line up with TRBD2. J gave up 6 bases and V 3 bases, and 11 bases lay outside the gene matches. This CDR3 comprises 16 residues. Germline CDR1 is MNHEY and CDR2 is SMNVEV (reference sequence). CDR3 DNA: TGTGCCAGCAGTTTGGGAGGGGCAGGAGCTTTCAATGAGCAGTTCTTC. Its translation is CASSLGGAGAFNEQFF.

This clonotype has a handful of counts. The chain has TRBV7-9 and TRBJ2-5; D is ambiguous. This CDR3 comprises 12 residues. V lost 4 bases to trimming and J lost 0 bases, with 3 bases between them. Germline V CDR1 and CDR2: SEHNR, FQNEAQ (reference sequence). The CDR3 nucleotides read TGTGCCAGCAGCTGGTACCAAGAGACCCAGTACTTC. This sequence encodes CASSWYQETQYF.

J is TRBJ2-1 and V is TRBV6-5; TRBD2 matches 8 bases. Germline V gene sequence: CDR1 MNHEY, CDR2 SVGAGI. Losses at the gene ends were 7 bases for V and 9 bases for J; bases not matched to a gene: 14. The CDR3 contains 15 residues. The CDR3 DNA sequence: TGTGCCAGCACCCTCCTTAGCGGGGAAAGGAGTGAGCAGTTCTTC. This encodes CASTLLSGERSEQFF.

This clonotype was detected only once. The chain uses TRBV5-6 and TRBJ1-1; D may be TRBD1 (5 bases). The germline V gene has CDR1 SGHDT and CDR2 YYEEEE. The CDR3 contains 14 residues. Trimming stripped 2 bases from V and 4 bases from J, with 12 bases between. The CDR3 region is CASSLGAKSTEAFF. DNA of the CDR3: TGTGCCAGCAGCTTAGGGGCAAAATCCACTGAAGCTTTCTTT.

In its sample, this clonotype was seen a few times. V usage is TRBV11-2 and J usage is TRBJ2-7; 10 bases are shared with TRBD1. Germline V gene data show CDR1 as SGHAT and CDR2 as FQNNGV. The V segment lost 5 bases and the J segment 2 bases; nucleotides outside the gene matches: 3. The CDR3 consists of 14 residues. This CDR3 reads CASSAGQGAYEQYF. Here the CDR3 DNA reads TGTGCCAGCAGCGCTGGACAGGGGGCCTACGAGCAGTACTTC. Supplemented by reference TRBV11-2 and TRBJ2-7, the full variable domain reads EAGVAQSPRYKIIEKRQSVAFWCNPISGHATLYWYQQILGQGPKLLIQFQNNGVVDDSQLPKDRFSAERLKGVDSTLKIQPAKLEDSAVYLCASSAGQGAYEQYFGPGTRLTVT.

The chain is built from TRBV7-3 and TRBJ1-1; D remains ambiguous. There are 13 residues in the CDR3. Germline values: CDR1 SGHTA, CDR2 FQGTGA. V was shortened by 4 bases and J by 5 bases, with 11 bases between the two germline ends. The CDR3 region is CASSSSGETEAFF. CDR3 bases: TGTGCCAGCAGCTCCAGCGGGGAGACTGAAGCTTTCTTT. The variable domain in full, with the rest retrieved from reference TRBV7-3 and TRBJ1-1, is GAGVSQTPSNKVTEKGKYVELRCDPISGHTALYWYRQSLGQGPEFLIYFQGTGAADDSGLPNDRFFAVRPEGSVSTLKIQRTERGDSAVYLCASSSSGETEAFFGQGTRLTVV.

The chain carries TRBV2 and TRBJ2-7; TRBD2 matches 7 bases. Germline assignment: CDR1 SNHLY and CDR2 FYNNEI. Losses at the gene ends were 6 bases for V and 1 base for J; bases not matched to a gene: 9. The CDR3 has 15 amino acids. CDR3 coding DNA: TGTGCCAGCAGACCCGCTAGCGGAGCTTCCTACGAGCAGTACTTC. Protein: CASRPASGASYEQYF. Using reference TRBV2 and TRBJ2-7 for the parts outside the CDR3, the full variable domain is EPEVTQTPSHQVTQMGQEVILRCVPISNHLYFYWYRQILGQKVEFLVSFYNNEISEKSEIFDDQFSVERPDGSNFTLKIRSTKLEDSAMYFCASRPASGASYEQYFGPGTRLTVT.

At least ten counts were recorded for this clonotype. The chain has TRBV7-6 and TRBJ1-1; the D is unclear. The CDR3 is 13 amino acids. Germline V gene lookup returns CDR1 SGHVS and CDR2 FNYEAQ. V gave up 5 bases and J gave up 4 bases, with 11 bases separating them. CDR3 coding DNA: TGTGCCAGCAGCCGGTTCGTGGGCACTGAAGCTTTCTTT. Its protein product is CASSRFVGTEAFF.

The J gene is TRBJ1-4, the V gene TRBV4-1; D ambiguous. The CDR3 sequence is 14 residues long. V was pared by 4 bases and J by 10 bases, with 16 bases between. Per the germline V gene, CDR1 is MGHRA and CDR2 is YSYEKL. The CDR3 protein is CASSRSTLEGKLFF. As DNA, the CDR3 is TGCGCCAGCAGCCGCTCGACTCTTGAGGGAAAACTGTTTTTT.

The chain links TRBV7-9 to TRBJ2-3; D is possibly TRBD1 (6 bases). Germline CDR1 reads SEHNR; CDR2 reads FQNEAQ (reference sequence). V was clipped by 6 bases and J by 1 base, with 11 bases between them. The CDR3 has 14 residues. The CDR3 reads CASRLGQRTDTQYF. In DNA, the CDR3 is TGTGCCAGCAGACTCGGACAGCGCACAGATACGCAGTATTTT. Filled out from reference TRBV7-9 and TRBJ2-3, the complete variable domain reads DTGVSQNPRHKITKRGQNVTFRCDPISEHNRLYWYRQTLGQGPEFLTYFQNEAQLEKSRLLSDRFSAERPKGSFSTLEIQRTEQGDSAMYLCASRLGQRTDTQYFGPGTRLTVL.

The chain carries TRBV4-3 and TRBJ2-1, with 9 positions matching TRBD1. The germline gives CDR1 LGHNA, CDR2 YSLEER. With 5 bases clipped from V and 8 bases from J, the junction kept 10 bases outside the gene matches. CDR3 length: 15 amino acids. The CDR3 nucleotides are TGCGCCAGCAGCGAACAGGGGGCGAGTTCGGATGAGCAGTTCTTC. Translating gives CASSEQGASSDEQFF.

This clonotype has only a few counts. In nucleotides, the CDR3 is TGTGCCAGCAGCTCCCAACAGGGGGGCTACACCTTC. It yields the protein CASSSQQGGYTF. The genes are TRBV7-9 and TRBJ1-2; 7 nucleotides line up with TRBD1. The CDR3 is made up of 12 amino acids. The V segment lost 4 bases and the J segment 8 bases; nucleotides outside the gene matches: 4. Looked up from germline, CDR1 is SEHNR and CDR2 is FQNEAQ (reference sequence).

A few counts support this clonotype. An end of the junction does not agree with germline; a read error may underlie this. This rearrangement joins TRBV20-1 to TRBJ2-1; the match to TRBD2 covers 9 bases. This CDR3 has 11 amino acids. From germline, CDR1 is DFQATT and CDR2 SNEGSKA (reference sequence). This CDR3 reads CSARWGGGEPF. The CDR3 region has the DNA TGCAGTGCTAGATGGGGCGGGGGGGAACCCTTC.

This clonotype was observed a handful of times. The chain joins TRBV3-1 to TRBJ2-3, with TRBD2 identical over 11 bases. V was pared by 0 bases and J by 2 bases, with 4 bases of the junction left unmatched. This CDR3 is built from 17 residues. Germline CDR1 and CDR2: LGHDT and YNNKEL (reference sequence). The CDR3 loop is CASSQELAGDLTDTQYF. The CDR3 nucleotides read TGTGCCAGCAGCCAAGAACTAGCGGGGGACCTCACAGATACGCAGTATTTT.

The V call is TRBV6-5, the J call TRBJ1-4; D might be TRBD1 (5 bases). Germline CDR1 and CDR2: MNHEY and SVGAGI. The CDR3 has 15 amino acids. V gave up 6 bases and J gave up 8 bases, with 19 bases separating them. CDR3 protein: CASSQRHPKGEKLFF. Written as DNA, the CDR3 is TGTGCCAGCAGCCAAAGACATCCGAAGGGGGAAAAACTGTTTTTT.

This clonotype was detected only a few times. This chain links TRBV7-8 with TRBJ1-4; D not certain. Germline V CDR1 and CDR2: SGHVS, FQNEAQ. The CDR3 extends over 13 amino acids. V shed 6 bases and J shed 6 bases, with 11 bases lying between them. The CDR3 DNA is TGTGCCAGCAGTTCGGGGATAGATGAAAAACTGTTTTTT. Protein: CASSSGIDEKLFF.

V gene TRBV29-1 combines with J gene TRBJ1-1, with a weak D call TRBD1 (6 bases). Between the trimmed V and J ends, which lost 7 bases and 1 base, there was a span of 10 bases. The CDR3 is made up of 12 amino acids. Germline V gene sequence: CDR1 SQVTM, CDR2 ANQGSEA. The CDR3 nucleotides are TGCAGCGCCGGGACATGGAACACTGAAGCTTTCTTT. Translated, it gives CSAGTWNTEAFF.

The chain links TRBV12-3 or TRBV12-4 to TRBJ2-7; 7 positions agree with TRBD1. The CDR3 extends over 14 amino acids. Trimming cost V 3 bases and J 2 bases; bases outside gene matches: 4. The CDR3 coding sequence is TGTGCCAGCAGTTTCGAGACAGGGACCTACGAGCAGTACTTC. Translated: CASSFETGTYEQYF.